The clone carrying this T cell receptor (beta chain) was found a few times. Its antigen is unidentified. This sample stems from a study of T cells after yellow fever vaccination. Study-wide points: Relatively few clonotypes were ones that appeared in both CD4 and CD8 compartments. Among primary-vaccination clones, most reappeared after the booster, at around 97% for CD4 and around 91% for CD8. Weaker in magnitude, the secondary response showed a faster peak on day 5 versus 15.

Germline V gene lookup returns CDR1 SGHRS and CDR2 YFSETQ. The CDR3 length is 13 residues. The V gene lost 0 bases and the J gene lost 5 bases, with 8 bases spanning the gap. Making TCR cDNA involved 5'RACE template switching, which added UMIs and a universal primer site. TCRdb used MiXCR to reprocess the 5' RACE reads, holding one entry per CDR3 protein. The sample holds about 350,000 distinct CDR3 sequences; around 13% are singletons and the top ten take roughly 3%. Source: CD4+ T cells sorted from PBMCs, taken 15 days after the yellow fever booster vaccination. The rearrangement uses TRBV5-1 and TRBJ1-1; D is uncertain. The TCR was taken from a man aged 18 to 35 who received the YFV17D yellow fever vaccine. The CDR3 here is CASSLELRTEAFF. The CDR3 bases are TGCGCCAGCAGCTTGGAGTTAAGGACTGAAGCTTTCTTT.